These 17 T cell receptor beta chains originate from one sample sequenced in a study of blood T cell repertoires in COVID-19. Generated by immunoSEQ multiplex PCR, the TCRdb table keeps only in-frame clones and is missing some. There are about 130,000 clones in the sample; around 83% occur only once, and roughly 15% lies in the top ten. The sample consisted of peripheral blood. The receptors were sampled from a woman in her forties or fifties with acute or convalescent COVID-19.

V usage is TRBV7-9 and J usage is TRBJ1-3; possible D gene TRBD1, 6 bases. Trimming took 6 bases from V and 7 from J, leaving 16 bases between them. The CDR3 totals 14 residues. Per germline, CDR1 SEHNR and CDR2 FQNEAQ (reference sequence). DNA of the CDR3: TGTGCCAGCAGATCTTACAGGGTCGGGAACACCATATATTTT. Its translation is CASRSYRVGNTIYF.

The chain joins TRBV19 to TRBJ1-5; TRBD1 matches 8 bases. The V gene's germline CDR1 is LNHDA and CDR2 SQIVND (reference sequence). The junction had 13 bases not matched to a gene; V was cut back by 5 bases and J by 1 base. CDR3 length: 18 amino acids. CDR3 DNA: TGTGCCAGTAGTCATGGACAGGGAAGGGCTGGAAGCAATCAGCCCCAGCATTTT. It yields the protein CASSHGQGRAGSNQPQHF.

This chain connects TRBV4-2 to TRBJ2-1; 10 nucleotides align to TRBD2. CDR1 and CDR2 (germline): LGHNA, YNFKEQ. Germline trimming cut 1 base from V and 2 bases from J; bases unmatched to any gene: 8. The CDR3 is 18 residues long. The CDR3 DNA reads as TGTGCCAGCAGCCAAGTTAGGGCTAGCGGGGGCACCTACAATGAGCAGTTCTTC. The encoded protein is CASSQVRASGGTYNEQFF.

The chain combines TRBV5-1 with TRBJ2-7, with 8 bases fitting TRBD1. Trimming removed 5 bases from V and 0 bases from J; junction bases left unmatched: 1. This CDR3 has 13 residues. Germline loops: CDR1 SGHRS, CDR2 YFSETQ. The CDR3 DNA reads as TGCGCCAGCAGTGGACAGGGCTCCTACGAGCAGTACTTC. Encoded protein: CASSGQGSYEQYF.

This chain joins TRBV2 and TRBJ2-3, with 7 bases fitting TRBD1. CDR3 size: 15 residues. Germline V gives CDR1 SNHLY, CDR2 FYNNEI. V gave up 6 bases and J gave up 0 bases; unmatched junction bases: 6. The CDR3 DNA reads TGTGCCAGCAGAGGACAGGCCACTAGCACAGATACGCAGTATTTT. It encodes CASRGQATSTDTQYF.

This chain joins TRBV6-5 and TRBJ1-4; D is possibly TRBD1 (6 bases). Looked up from germline, CDR1 is MNHEY and CDR2 is SVGAGI. This CDR3 has 16 residues. The V end lost 0 bases, the J end lost 2 bases, and 10 bases lay between the germline ends. CDR3 nucleotide sequence: TGTGCCAGCAGTTACTCAGGGGGTAGGACTAATGAAAAACTGTTTTTT. Protein product: CASSYSGGRTNEKLFF.

This chain uses TRBV6-5 with TRBJ1-1; D is perhaps TRBD1 (5 bases). CDR1 is MNHEY, CDR2 SVGAGI, per germline. The CDR3 is 14 amino acids. The germline V and J ends were trimmed by 6 bases and 3 bases, with 14 bases remaining between them. CDR3: CASSQSRVDTEAFF. The CDR3 coding sequence is TGTGCCAGCAGCCAGTCCAGGGTTGACACTGAAGCTTTCTTT.

V is TRBV28 and J is TRBJ2-6; 9 bases are a match to TRBD2. The CDR3 extends over 18 amino acids. In germline, CDR1 is MDHEN, CDR2 SYDVKM. Trimming cost V 6 bases and J 2 bases; bases outside gene matches: 11. CDR3: CASSPTLRGGPGANVLTF. The CDR3 nucleotides are TGTGCCAGCAGCCCAACACTGCGGGGGGGCCCTGGGGCCAACGTCCTGACTTTC.

This clone came up a few times. The chain uses TRBV7-8 and TRBJ1-2, with 8 bases matching TRBD1. Trimming cost V 5 bases and J 4 bases; bases outside gene matches: 6. The CDR3 is made up of 14 amino acids. Looked up from germline, CDR1 is SGHVS and CDR2 is FQNEAQ. The CDR3 reads CASSINDRGYGYTF. For the CDR3, the DNA is TGTGCCAGCAGCATTAACGACAGGGGCTATGGCTACACCTTC.

The CDR3 bases are TGTGCCAGTAGTATAGATCAGGGGGAGCGGCTTCTGGGGAACAATGAGCAGTTCTTC. This encodes CASSIDQGERLLGNNEQFF. The J gene is TRBJ2-1, the V gene TRBV19, with 7 nucleotides matching TRBD1. Germline V CDR1 and CDR2: LNHDA, SQIVND (reference sequence). With V trimmed by 0 bases and J by 5 bases, 16 bases remained unmatched. CDR3 length: 19 amino acids.

This clone was detected only a few times. V and J are TRBV25-1 and TRBJ1-5, with D tentatively TRBD1 (6 bases). Trimming stripped 1 base from V and 5 bases from J, with 12 bases between. Germline lookup yields CDR1 MGHDK and CDR2 SYGVNS. The CDR3 totals 15 residues. The CDR3 DNA sequence: TGTGCCAGCAGTGAATCGGGCAGGGGCTATCAGCCCCAGCATTTT. It yields the protein CASSESGRGYQPQHF.

Only a few counts were recorded for this clone. This sequence joins TRBV30 and TRBJ1-2; a possible D gene is TRBD1 (6 bases). Trimming left V 2 bases short and J 4 bases short, with 17 bases between. Germline CDR1 is GTSNPN and CDR2 is SVGIG (reference sequence). This CDR3 is built from 15 residues. In nucleotides, the CDR3 is TGTGCCTGGAGTCGCCAGGGGTCTGGTCGCTATGGCTACACCTTC. As protein: CAWSRQGSGRYGYTF.

This chain uses TRBV15 with TRBJ1-3; D is undetermined. Trimming removed 0 bases at V and 4 bases at J, with 7 bases between. Germline V gives CDR1 LNHNV, CDR2 YYDKDF (reference sequence). The CDR3 has 14 residues. CDR3: CATSRDRVGNTIYF. The CDR3 nucleotides read TGTGCCACCAGCAGAGATCGGGTAGGAAACACCATATATTTT.

The chain links TRBV4-1 to TRBJ1-1; possible D gene TRBD1, 6 bases. Germline CDR1 and CDR2: MGHRA and YSYEKL. This CDR3 is built from 18 residues. V was trimmed by 5 bases and J by 1 base, leaving 23 bases between them. CDR3 region: CASSSLLLIGGRNTEAFF. The CDR3 DNA reads as TGCGCCAGCAGCAGCCTCTTATTGATCGGGGGGCGGAACACTGAAGCTTTCTTT.

To note about this clone: This sample includes further DNA sequences coding for the same CDR3. This chain links TRBV24-1 with TRBJ1-3, with D unresolved. This CDR3 contains 12 residues. From germline, CDR1 is KGHDR and CDR2 SFDVKD. The ends were cut back, 5 bases at V and 1 base at J, with 2 bases in the middle. The CDR3 region has the DNA TGTGCCACCAGTGCTTCTGGAAACACCATATATTTT. This codes for CATSASGNTIYF.

The gene calls are TRBV6-6 and TRBJ1-1, with a possible D match to TRBD1 (5 bases). Germline CDR1 MNHNY, CDR2 SVGAGI (reference sequence). V dropped 6 bases and J dropped 2 bases, with 19 bases sitting between them. The CDR3 runs to 16 residues. The CDR3 reads CASSHEVQGTNTEAFF. CDR3 bases: TGTGCCAGCAGCCACGAGGTCCAGGGTACTAACACTGAAGCTTTCTTT.

The J gene is TRBJ2-1, the V gene TRBV27; TRBD2 matches 11 bases. Germline values: CDR1 MNHEY, CDR2 SMNVEV (reference sequence). The V gene end was trimmed by 5 bases and the J gene end by 5 bases; junction bases not matched to a gene: 8. The CDR3 runs to 16 residues. The CDR3 region is CASSQLTSGDDNEQFF. The DNA for the CDR3 is TGTGCCAGCAGTCAACTGACTAGCGGGGACGACAATGAGCAGTTCTTC.